Each of the 9 T cell receptor beta chains below was sequenced from the same sample in a study of T cells expressing NK-cell markers. Reprocessing the 5' RACE reads, TCRdb reports a single entry for every CDR3 protein and omits DNA. This sample's table reports some 450,000 distinct CDR3 sequences. The sequencing input was blood T cells: a sorted CD56 or NKG2C T cell subset, CD4+ or CD8+ T cells, or bulk PBMC T cells (not recorded which). These receptors were taken from a woman between 18 and 70 years old in good health.

The chain couples TRBV4-3 to TRBJ1-6. The CDR3 runs 15 residues. Germline V CDR1 and CDR2: LGHNA, YSLEER. The CDR3 region is CASSPELRVDSPLHF.

The chain carries TRBV27 and TRBJ2-7; TCRdb indicates TRBD2, and absent DNA this call remains unverified. Germline-derived CDR1 and CDR2 are MNHEY and SMNVEV (reference sequence). The CDR3 totals 14 residues. The CDR3 sequence: CASSKLAAAYEQYF.

The chain carries TRBV7-2 and TRBJ1-2; TCRdb indicates TRBD1, and absent DNA this call remains unverified. There are 12 residues in the CDR3. Germline V CDR1 and CDR2: SGHTA, FQGNSA. The CDR3 is CASSLPTGVHTF.

The rearrangement links TRBV12-3 or TRBV12-4 to TRBJ2-1; TCRdb lists TRBD1, though no DNA is available to test this call. The CDR3 is made up of 16 amino acids. Here the CDR3 reads CASTQGPSSSYNEQFF.

V usage is TRBV4-2 and J usage is TRBJ1-1. This CDR3 is built from 13 residues. Germline loops: CDR1 LGHNA, CDR2 YNFKEQ. Here the CDR3 reads CASSQVGGIEAFF.

The chain couples TRBV24-1 to TRBJ2-1. The CDR3 runs to 14 residues. Germline V gene data show CDR1 as KGHDR and CDR2 as SFDVKD. CDR3 in amino acids: CATSFGGSYNEQFF.

This chain uses TRBV27 with TRBJ2-7; TCRdb picks TRBD2, but there is no DNA to check that call. The CDR3 runs 14 residues. Germline values: CDR1 MNHEY, CDR2 SMNVEV (reference sequence). This CDR3 is CASSYTSSSYEQYF.

The CDR3 spells CASKTGGKGEQFF. V gene TRBV5-1 combines with J gene TRBJ2-1; with no DNA, the TCRdb D assignment of TRBD1 cannot be verified. The germline V gene encodes CDR1 SGHRS and CDR2 YFSETQ. The CDR3 covers 13 residues.

The chain links TRBV7-9 to TRBJ2-5. This CDR3 has 13 residues. Germline CDR1 reads SEHNR; CDR2 reads FQNEAQ (reference sequence). This chain's CDR3 is CASSLFPEETQYF. The full variable domain, in which reference TRBV7-9 and TRBJ2-5 provide the parts outside the CDR3, is DTGVSQNPRHKITKRGQNVTFRCDPISEHNRLYWYRQTLGQGPEFLTYFQNEAQLEKSRLLSDRFSAERPKGSFSTLEIQRTEQGDSAMYLCASSLFPEETQYFGPGTRLLVL.